This TCR beta chain was captured in a study of tissue T cells after allogeneic stem cell transplantation. Time point given: mouse harvest day 7 after allogeneic transplant. Mouse grafts combined 10^7 T-cell-depleted bone marrow cells with 10^6 splenic CD5+ T cells. TCRdb keeps only in-frame clones here, not all; method: immunoSEQ multiplex PCR. Of roughly 4,200 clones in the sample, roughly 47% were seen once. Study-wide results and caveats: In patients and mice, blood and spleen missed much of tissue repertoire. Anatomically similar tissues had similar TCR repertoires within each patient.

Only a few counts were recorded for this clone. Its cognate antigen is unknown. Gene names follow the mouse nomenclature. The origin of this receptor is a female BALB/c mouse given C57BL/6 T cells with graft-versus-host disease after an allogeneic hematopoietic cell transplant. Sequencing was done on a sample of lymph node tissue.

The CDR3 protein is CASSLGQNYAEQFF. CDR3 DNA (partial): TGTGCCAGCAGCTTGGGACAGAACTATGCTGAGCAGTTC. This sequence joins TRBV3 and TRBJ2-1; 7 bases align to TRBD1. The read halts 1 residue ahead of the CDR3 end, with the missing end drawn from the germline J gene. Germline V gene data show CDR1 as SNHLY and CDR2 as FYNGKV (reference sequence). This CDR3 contains 14 residues. Trimming at V came to 3 bases and at J to 1 base, leaving 0 bases not matched to a gene. Full variable domain (outside the CDR3, taken from reference TRBV3 and TRBJ2-1): GPKVLQIPSHQIIDMGQMVTLNCDPVSNHLYFYWYKQILGQQMEFLVNFYNGKVMEKSKLFKDQFSVERPDGSYFTLKIQPTALEDSAVYFCASSLGQNYAEQFFGPGTRLTVL.